This T cell receptor (beta chain) was observed in a study of cytomegalovirus exposure and HLA in healthy donors. Overall study findings and caveats: Several of the most significant clusters appeared, in a later analysis, to be linked to common viral pathogens. As a later analysis showed, a missense DCLRE1C variant was linked to trimming of TCR beta V- and J-genes. In an earlier analysis, in approximately 570 donors, most V segments appeared productive either ~90% or ~30% of the time.

Germline CDR1 reads SGDLS; CDR2 reads YYNGEE. The CDR3 extends over 15 amino acids. V was pared by 0 bases and J by 6 bases, with 15 bases between. PCR used 60 Vbeta primers and 13 Jbeta primers. Per the original data handling: Approximately 9.9 million shared chains were among the about 80 million unique TCR beta chains that a later analysis counted. Method: immunoSEQ multiplex PCR; TCRdb's copy keeps in-frame clones and lacks some. D and trimming come from the DNA, and the V and J calls and clone size come from that table. The data show some 150,000 clones, 75% to 80% seen once. About this clone itself: Its antigen is unidentified.

Sequenced: PBMCs. This receptor was obtained from a male donor in good health and CMV-seronegative. The gene calls are TRBV9 and TRBJ1-1; maybe TRBD1 (6 bases). CDR3 nucleotide sequence: TGTGCCAGCAGCGTAGCTACTGGGCAGGGGTCTGAAGCTTTCTTT. Translating it yields CASSVATGQGSEAFF.